The 22 T cell receptor beta chains given below trace back to one sample, sequenced in a study of early T cells in non-severe SARS-CoV-2 infection. TCRdb ran MiXCR on the 5' RACE reads and lists one entry per CDR3 protein. The data contain tens of thousands of distinct CDR3 sequences, roughly an eighth of them singletons. The sequenced sample was whole blood. These receptors were collected from an adult who was a healthcare worker with PCR-confirmed SARS-CoV-2 infection or an uninfected control (not recorded which).

This clonotype was observed a handful of times. The rearrangement joins TRBV14 to TRBJ2-7; D not certain. This CDR3 contains 15 residues. Germline V lookup: CDR1 SGHDN, CDR2 FVKESK. Trimming stripped 0 bases from V and 5 bases from J, with 14 bases between. CDR3 loop: CASSQDDPWRDEQYF. Written as DNA, the CDR3 is TGTGCCAGCAGCCAAGATGACCCCTGGAGAGACGAGCAGTACTTC.

This clonotype was recorded many times. J is TRBJ2-7 and V is TRBV7-9; weak D call: TRBD2 (6 bases). The CDR3 has 14 amino acids. V lost 2 bases and J 2 bases, leaving 10 bases between the germline ends. Looked up from germline, CDR1 is SEHNR and CDR2 is FQNEAQ (reference sequence). CDR3 coding DNA: TGTGCCAGCAGCTTAACGACGGGAGCCTACGAGCAGTACTTC. Translating it yields CASSLTTGAYEQYF.

Comments on this clonotype: This could be a read error, since a much larger clone is one nucleotide away. The rearrangement joins TRBV10-3 to TRBJ2-7, with 8 bases that match TRBD1. The germline gives CDR1 ENHRY, CDR2 SYGVKD. The ends lost 3 bases at V and 3 bases at J; junction bases unmatched: 10. The CDR3 extends over 16 amino acids. CDR3 in amino acids: CAISETRTGMVYEQYF. CDR3 nucleotide sequence: TGTGCCATCAGTGAAACTCGGACAGGGATGGTCTACGAGCAGTACTTC.

This clonotype was counted a few times. The CDR3 spells CAITPGPPYTDTQYF. The CDR3 DNA sequence: TGTGCCATCACCCCAGGGCCTCCTTACACAGATACGCAGTATTTT. The chain is built from TRBV10-3 and TRBJ2-3; tentative D call: TRBD1 (5 bases). The germline gives CDR1 ENHRY, CDR2 SYGVKD. V shed 7 bases and J shed 2 bases, with 16 bases lying between them. This CDR3 spans 15 amino acids.

The chain joins TRBV6-2 or TRBV6-3 to TRBJ2-1; D gene unclear. In germline, CDR1 is MNHEY, CDR2 SVGEGT. The V end was cut by 6 bases, the J end by 4 bases, with 22 bases between. The length of the CDR3 is 17 residues. CDR3 amino acids: CASSGPRDTYAYNEQFF. The CDR3 bases are TGTGCCAGCAGCGGTCCCAGAGACACTTACGCTTACAATGAGCAGTTCTTC.

The chain couples TRBV18 to TRBJ1-4; 9 bases match TRBD1. V shed 5 bases and J 0 bases; nucleotides not matched to a gene: 7. Germline CDR1 KGHSH, CDR2 LQKENI. CDR3 size: 17 residues. In DNA form, the CDR3 reads TGTGCCAGCTCAGCGGGACAGGGAACAGCAACTAATGAAAAACTGTTTTTT. The encoded protein is CASSAGQGTATNEKLFF. Full variable domain (rest looked up from reference TRBV18 and TRBJ1-4): NAGVMQNPRHLVRRRGQEARLRCSPMKGHSHVYWYRQLPEEGLKFMVYLQKENIIDESGMPKERFSAEFPKEGPSILRIQQVVRGDSAAYFCASSAGQGTATNEKLFFGSGTQLSVL.

This clonotype showed up just a few times. The chain recombines TRBV20-1 with TRBJ2-3; 11 nucleotides match TRBD2. The CDR3 is 17 residues long. CDR1 is DFQATT and CDR2 is SNEGSKA in the germline V gene (reference sequence). The V and J ends lost 3 bases and 3 bases, in that order; junction bases with no gene match: 11. In nucleotides, the CDR3 is TGCAGTGCTAGTCCGTTTAGCGGGAGGGCCAAAACAGATACGCAGTATTTT. It codes for CSASPFSGRAKTDTQYF.

This clonotype was detected a few times. The J gene is TRBJ2-7, the V gene TRBV6-6; 10 bases align to TRBD1. The germline V gene encodes CDR1 MNHNY and CDR2 SVGAGI (reference sequence). This CDR3 is 13 amino acids long. V lost 11 bases and J lost 1; bases outside the gene matches: 5. The CDR3 DNA sequence: TGTGCCTCCCGGGACAGGGGTTCCTACGAGCAGTACTTC. Translating gives CASRDRGSYEQYF.

The J gene is TRBJ2-7, the V gene TRBV9; 9 bases are shared with TRBD1. The CDR3 is made up of 15 amino acids. CDR1 SGDLS and CDR2 YYNGEE come from the germline V gene. The J segment lost 2 bases and the V segment lost 3 bases, leaving 6 bases of the junction unmatched. The CDR3 DNA follows: TGTGCCAGCAGCGGTCCGGGACAGGGTCCCTACGAGCAGTACTTC. Translation: CASSGPGQGPYEQYF.

This clonotype was seen only once. The rearrangement links TRBV3-1 to TRBJ2-1, with 9 nucleotides matching TRBD1. CDR1 LGHDT and CDR2 YNNKEL come from the germline V gene (reference sequence). V gave up 0 bases and J gave up 4 bases; unmatched junction bases: 1. The CDR3 covers 15 residues. CDR3 nucleotide sequence: TGTGCCAGCAGCCAAGAAGGACAGGGGTACAATGAGCAGTTCTTC. Translation: CASSQEGQGYNEQFF.

This clonotype was picked up many times. This chain uses TRBV18 with TRBJ1-5, with D maybe TRBD1 (6 bases). This CDR3 spans 13 amino acids. CDR1 and CDR2 (germline): KGHSH, LQKENI. Trimming removed 5 bases from V and 5 bases from J, with 10 bases in between. The CDR3 bases are TGTGCCAGCTCAGGGGGCGGCGATCAGCCCCAGCATTTT. Residues: CASSGGGDQPQHF.

The chain couples TRBV29-1 to TRBJ2-7; D may be TRBD1 (5 bases). This CDR3 is built from 13 residues. Germline-derived CDR1 and CDR2 are SQVTM and ANQGSEA. V was clipped by 5 bases and J by 0 bases, with 11 bases between them. CDR3 protein: CSVRQSLSYEQYF. CDR3 bases: TGCAGCGTTAGACAGAGCCTCTCCTACGAGCAGTACTTC.

This clonotype occurred once. At one end, the junction sequence differs from germline, possibly due to a read error. V gene TRBV7-8 combines with J gene TRBJ2-7; D gene uncertain. The CDR3 loop spans 15 amino acids. The germline CDR1 and CDR2 sequences are SGHVS and FQNEAQ. CDR3 bases: TGTGTCAGCAGCTTAGGACGGCGGAGCTCCTACGAGCAGTACTTC. Translation: CVSSLGRRSSYEQYF.

The chain uses TRBV5-1 and TRBJ2-7; 10 bases align to TRBD2. This CDR3 comprises 15 residues. Trimming at V came to 0 bases and at J to 4 bases, leaving 4 bases not matched to a gene. The germline V gene has CDR1 SGHRS and CDR2 YFSETQ. This CDR3 is CASSLAGTSAYEQYF. The CDR3 DNA is TGCGCCAGCAGCTTGGCCGGGACTAGCGCTTACGAGCAGTACTTC.

The sample holds a few counts of this clonotype. The junction shows a germline mismatch at one end, possibly a read error. The chain combines TRBV7-6 with TRBJ2-5, with 9 bases fitting TRBD2. Germline CDR1 reads SGHVS; CDR2 reads FNYEAQ. The CDR3 has 19 residues. CDR3 sequence: CASSLHQASGGSRGEAQYF. The DNA of the CDR3 is TGTGCCAGCAGCTTACATCAGGCCAGCGGGGGGTCCCGGGGAGAGGCCCAGTACTTC.

Only a few counts were recorded for this clonotype. V is TRBV12-3 or TRBV12-4 and J is TRBJ1-2, with D possibly TRBD1 on 5 matching bases. The CDR3 consists of 13 residues. The V end lost 8 bases, the J end lost 4 bases, and 14 bases lay between the germline ends. In DNA form, the CDR3 reads TGTGCCAGCCGCTCCGGGGGAATCTATGGCTACACCTTC. Translated: CASRSGGIYGYTF.

This clonotype was observed a handful of times. The chain links TRBV20-1 to TRBJ2-1, with 8 bases identical to TRBD2. J lost 6 bases, V lost 3 bases, and 13 bases had no gene match. This CDR3 comprises 16 residues. Germline V lookup: CDR1 DFQATT, CDR2 SNEGSKA (reference sequence). The CDR3 nucleotides read TGCAGTGCTAGGAAACGGTATAGCGGGGCGATCAATGAGCAGTTCTTC. This gives the protein CSARKRYSGAINEQFF.

J is TRBJ1-6 and V is TRBV12-3 or TRBV12-4; no firm D call. V was shortened by 5 bases and J by 7 bases, with 15 bases between the two germline ends. CDR3 length equals 15 residues. CDR3 protein: CASSPRASPNSPLHF. The CDR3 coding sequence is TGTGCCAGCAGTCCCCGGGCCTCTCCCAATTCACCCCTCCACTTT.

V usage is TRBV12-3 or TRBV12-4 and J usage is TRBJ2-3; D not certain. Trimming cost V 6 bases and J 2 bases, with 9 bases left between them. The length of the CDR3 is 13 residues. The CDR3 nucleotides are TGTGCCAGCAGCCGACTCTCCACAGATACGCAGTATTTT. It translates to CASSRLSTDTQYF.

Ten or more counts support this clonotype. V and J are TRBV2 and TRBJ2-7, with TRBD2 as a possible D gene (5 bases). CDR1 is SNHLY and CDR2 is FYNNEI in the germline V gene. Trimming shortened V by 8 bases and J by 1 base, and 12 bases separated the two germline ends. The CDR3 consists of 13 residues. CDR3 sequence reads: CASVGGSSYEQYF. For the CDR3, the DNA is TGTGCCAGCGTCGGCGGGTCTTCCTACGAGCAGTACTTC.

This clonotype was picked up many times. V gene TRBV25-1 combines with J gene TRBJ2-7; 8 bases line up with TRBD2. The CDR3 runs to 13 residues. V lost 5 bases to trimming and J lost 2 bases; unmatched junction nucleotides: 2. Per germline, CDR1 MGHDK and CDR2 SYGVNS. Here the CDR3 reads CASSWTSTYEQYF. Here the CDR3 DNA reads TGTGCCAGCAGTTGGACTAGCACCTACGAGCAGTACTTC.

This clonotype has at least ten counts. The chain links TRBV6-6 to TRBJ2-3, with TRBD1 matching 10 bases. The V gene's germline CDR1 is MNHNY and CDR2 SVGAGI (reference sequence). Trimming took 7 bases from V and 5 from J; bases not matched to a gene: 18. This CDR3 is built from 18 residues. The CDR3 protein is CASIQMAHRTGGIDTQYF. In DNA form, the CDR3 reads TGTGCCAGCATCCAAATGGCCCACCGGACAGGGGGTATAGATACGCAGTATTTT.